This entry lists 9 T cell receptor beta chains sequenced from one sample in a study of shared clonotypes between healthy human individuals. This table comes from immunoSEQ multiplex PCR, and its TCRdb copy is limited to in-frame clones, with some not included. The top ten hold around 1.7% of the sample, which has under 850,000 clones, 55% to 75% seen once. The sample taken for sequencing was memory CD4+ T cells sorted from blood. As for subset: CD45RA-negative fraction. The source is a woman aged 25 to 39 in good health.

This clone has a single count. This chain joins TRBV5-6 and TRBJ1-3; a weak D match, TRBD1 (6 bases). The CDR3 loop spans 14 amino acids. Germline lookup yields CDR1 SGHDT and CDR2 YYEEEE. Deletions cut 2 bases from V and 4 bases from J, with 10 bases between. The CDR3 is CASSFLGAGNTIYF. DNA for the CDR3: TGTGCCAGCAGCTTCTTGGGGGCCGGAAACACCATATATTTT.

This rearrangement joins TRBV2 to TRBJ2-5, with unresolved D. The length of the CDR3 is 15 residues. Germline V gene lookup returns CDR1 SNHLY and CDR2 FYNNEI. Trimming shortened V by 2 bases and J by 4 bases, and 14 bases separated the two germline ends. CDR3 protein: CASSEIGSGGETQYF. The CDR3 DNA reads TGTGCCAGCAGTGAAATAGGTTCGGGCGGAGAGACCCAGTACTTC.

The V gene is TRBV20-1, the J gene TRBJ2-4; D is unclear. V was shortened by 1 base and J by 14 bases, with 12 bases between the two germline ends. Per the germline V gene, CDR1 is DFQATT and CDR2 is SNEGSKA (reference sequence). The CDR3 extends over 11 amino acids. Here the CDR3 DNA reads TGCAGTGCTAGAGGTGGACCCCTAGAGTACTTC. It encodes CSARGGPLEYF.

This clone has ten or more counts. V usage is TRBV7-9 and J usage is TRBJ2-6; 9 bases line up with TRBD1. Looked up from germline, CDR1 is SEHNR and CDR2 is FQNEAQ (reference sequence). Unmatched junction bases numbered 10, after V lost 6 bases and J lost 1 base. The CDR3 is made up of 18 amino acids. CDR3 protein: CASRTRGQGSSGANVLTF. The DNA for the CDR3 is TGTGCCAGCAGAACTAGAGGACAGGGGTCTTCTGGGGCCAACGTCCTGACTTTC.

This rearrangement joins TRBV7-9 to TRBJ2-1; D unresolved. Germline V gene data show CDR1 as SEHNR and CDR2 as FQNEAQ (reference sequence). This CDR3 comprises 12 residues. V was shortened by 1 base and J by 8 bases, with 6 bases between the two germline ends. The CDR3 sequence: CASSLDIYEQFF. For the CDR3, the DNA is TGTGCCAGCAGCTTAGACATTTATGAGCAGTTCTTC.

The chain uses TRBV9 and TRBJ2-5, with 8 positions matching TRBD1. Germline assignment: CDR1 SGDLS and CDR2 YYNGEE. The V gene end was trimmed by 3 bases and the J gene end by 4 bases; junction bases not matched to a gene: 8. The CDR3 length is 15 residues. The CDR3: CASSAARTGRETQYF. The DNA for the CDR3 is TGTGCCAGCAGCGCCGCGAGGACAGGGAGAGAGACCCAGTACTTC.

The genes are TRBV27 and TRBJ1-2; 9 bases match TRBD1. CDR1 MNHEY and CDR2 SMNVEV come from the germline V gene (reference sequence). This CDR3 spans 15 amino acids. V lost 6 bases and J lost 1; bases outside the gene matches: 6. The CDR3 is CASSLQGQGNYGYTF. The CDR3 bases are TGTGCCAGCAGCCTACAGGGACAGGGTAACTATGGCTACACCTTC.

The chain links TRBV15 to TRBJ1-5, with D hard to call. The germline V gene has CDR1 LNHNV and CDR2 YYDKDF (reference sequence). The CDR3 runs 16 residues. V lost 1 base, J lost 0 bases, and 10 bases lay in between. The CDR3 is CATSRVGQFSNQPQHF. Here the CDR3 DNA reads TGTGCCACCAGCAGAGTTGGGCAGTTTAGCAATCAGCCCCAGCATTTT.

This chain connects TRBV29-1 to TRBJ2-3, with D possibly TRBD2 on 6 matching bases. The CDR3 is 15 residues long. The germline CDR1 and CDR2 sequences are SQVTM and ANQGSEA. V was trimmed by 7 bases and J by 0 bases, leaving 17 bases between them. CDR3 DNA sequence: TGCAGCGGTGGAGCGGGCGTCACAAGCACAGATACGCAGTATTTT. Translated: CSGGAGVTSTDTQYF.